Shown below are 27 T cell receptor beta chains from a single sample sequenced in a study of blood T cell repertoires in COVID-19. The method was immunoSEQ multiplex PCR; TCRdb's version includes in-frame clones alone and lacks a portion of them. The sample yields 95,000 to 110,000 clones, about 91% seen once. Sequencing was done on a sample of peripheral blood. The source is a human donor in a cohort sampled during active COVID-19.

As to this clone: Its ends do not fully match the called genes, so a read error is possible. This chain's CDR3 is CASSFLQLTGDF. The CDR3 DNA sequence: TGTGCCAGCAGTTTCTTACAGCTTACAGGTGACTTC. The chain is built from TRBV2 and TRBJ2-7; D perhaps matches TRBD1 (5 bases). Germline V gives CDR1 SNHLY, CDR2 FYNNEI. There are 12 residues in the CDR3.

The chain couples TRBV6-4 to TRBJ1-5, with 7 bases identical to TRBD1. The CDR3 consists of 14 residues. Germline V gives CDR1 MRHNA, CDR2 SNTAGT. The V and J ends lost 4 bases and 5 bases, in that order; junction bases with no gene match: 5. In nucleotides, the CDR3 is TGTGCCAGCAGTGCAGGAGGGGGCCATCAGCCCCAGCATTTT. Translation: CASSAGGGHQPQHF.

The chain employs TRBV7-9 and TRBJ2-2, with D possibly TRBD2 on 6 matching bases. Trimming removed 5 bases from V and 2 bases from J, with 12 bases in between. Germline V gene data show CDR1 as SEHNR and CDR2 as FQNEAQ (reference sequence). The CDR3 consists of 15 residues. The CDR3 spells CASSEPGVNTGELFF. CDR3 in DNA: TGTGCCAGCAGCGAACCGGGGGTAAACACCGGGGAGCTGTTTTTT.

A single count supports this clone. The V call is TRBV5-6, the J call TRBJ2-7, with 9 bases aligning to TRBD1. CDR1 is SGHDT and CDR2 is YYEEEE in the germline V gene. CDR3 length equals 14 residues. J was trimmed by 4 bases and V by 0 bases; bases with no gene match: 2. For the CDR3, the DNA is TGTGCCAGCAGCTTGGGGACAGGGGCATACGAGCAGTACTTC. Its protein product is CASSLGTGAYEQYF.

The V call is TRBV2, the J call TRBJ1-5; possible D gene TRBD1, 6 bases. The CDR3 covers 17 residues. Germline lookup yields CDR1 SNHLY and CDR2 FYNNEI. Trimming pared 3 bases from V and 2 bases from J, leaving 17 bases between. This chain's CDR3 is CASSEVYIPGGNQPQHF. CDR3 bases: TGTGCCAGCAGTGAGGTGTACATTCCAGGGGGCAATCAGCCCCAGCATTTT.

The CDR3 region has the DNA TGTGCCAGCAGTTTTCGCGCAGGGGGTCAGCCCCAGCATTTT. This translates into CASSFRAGGQPQHF. The V and J genes are TRBV27 and TRBJ1-5; TRBD1 matches 7 bases. The germline V gene has CDR1 MNHEY and CDR2 SMNVEV (reference sequence). The CDR3 spans 14 residues. Trimming took 3 bases from V and 6 from J; bases not matched to a gene: 5.

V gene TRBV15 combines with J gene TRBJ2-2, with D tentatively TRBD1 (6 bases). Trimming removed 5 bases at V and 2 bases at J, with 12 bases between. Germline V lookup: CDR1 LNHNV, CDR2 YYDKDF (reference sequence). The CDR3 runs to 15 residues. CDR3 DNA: TGTGCCACCAGCTCCAGGACAGACAACACCGGGGAGCTGTTTTTT. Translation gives CATSSRTDNTGELFF.

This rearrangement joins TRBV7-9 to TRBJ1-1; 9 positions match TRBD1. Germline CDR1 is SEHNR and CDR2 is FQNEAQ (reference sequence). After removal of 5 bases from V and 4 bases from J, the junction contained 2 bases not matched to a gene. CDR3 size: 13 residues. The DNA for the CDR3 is TGTGCCAGCAGCCGACAGGGGGGCACTGAAGCTTTCTTT. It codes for CASSRQGGTEAFF.

This chain's CDR3 is CASSSEDRGADTQYF. CDR3 nucleotide sequence: TGTGCCAGCAGCTCCGAGGACAGGGGGGCAGATACGCAGTATTTT. V usage is TRBV7-2 and J usage is TRBJ2-3; the match to TRBD1 covers 10 bases. The CDR3 sequence is 15 residues long. The V gene's germline CDR1 is SGHTA and CDR2 FQGNSA. V lost 4 bases, J lost 4 bases, and 5 bases stayed unmatched. The variable domain in full, completed from reference TRBV7-2 and TRBJ2-3, reads GAGVSQSPSNKVTEKGKDVELRCDPISGHTALYWYRQSLGQGLEFLIYFQGNSAPDKSGLPSDRFSAERTGGSVSTLTIQRTQQEDSAVYLCASSSEDRGADTQYFGPGTRLTVL.

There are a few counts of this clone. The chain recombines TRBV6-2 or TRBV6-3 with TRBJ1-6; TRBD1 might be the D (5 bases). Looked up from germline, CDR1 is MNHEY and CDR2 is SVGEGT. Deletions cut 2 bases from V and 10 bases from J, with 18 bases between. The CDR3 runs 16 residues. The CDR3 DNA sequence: TGTGCCAGCAGTTACAATTCTGGACAAGGAGTGTCACCCCTCCACTTT. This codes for CASSYNSGQGVSPLHF.

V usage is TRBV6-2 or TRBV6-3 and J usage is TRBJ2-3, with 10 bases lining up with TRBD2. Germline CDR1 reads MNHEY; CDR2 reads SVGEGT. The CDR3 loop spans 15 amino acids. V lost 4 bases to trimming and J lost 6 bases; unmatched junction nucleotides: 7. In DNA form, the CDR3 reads TGTGCCAGCAGTTCCTTCGGACTAGCGGCGGATACGCAGTATTTT. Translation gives CASSSFGLAADTQYF.

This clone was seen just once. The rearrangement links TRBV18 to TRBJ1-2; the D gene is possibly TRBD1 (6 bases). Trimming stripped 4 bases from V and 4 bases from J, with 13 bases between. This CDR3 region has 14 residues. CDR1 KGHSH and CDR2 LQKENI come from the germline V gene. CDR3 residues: CASSLLRQAYGYTF. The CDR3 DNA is TGTGCCAGCTCACTCCTACGACAGGCCTATGGCTACACCTTC.

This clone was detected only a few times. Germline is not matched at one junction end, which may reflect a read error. CDR3 in amino acids: CASSLDPPADLLNF. The CDR3 bases are TGTGCCAGCAGCTTGGACCCACCAGCGGATCTTTTGAACTTC. This chain uses TRBV7-3 with TRBJ2-5, with TRBD2 as a possible D gene (5 bases). In germline, CDR1 is SGHTA, CDR2 FQGTGA. The CDR3 is 14 residues long. Full variable domain (outside the CDR3, taken from reference TRBV7-3 and TRBJ2-5): GAGVSQTPSNKVTEKGKYVELRCDPISGHTALYWYRQSLGQGPEFLIYFQGTGAADDSGLPNDRFFAVRPEGSVSTLKIQRTERGDSAVYLCASSLDPPADLLNFGPGTRLLVL.

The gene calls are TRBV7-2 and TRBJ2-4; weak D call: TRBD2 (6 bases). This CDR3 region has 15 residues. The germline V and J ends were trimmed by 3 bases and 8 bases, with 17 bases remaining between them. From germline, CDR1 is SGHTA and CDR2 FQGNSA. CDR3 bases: TGTGCCAGCAGCTTCGGAGACGGGAGAGGGGACATTCAGTACTTC. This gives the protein CASSFGDGRGDIQYF.

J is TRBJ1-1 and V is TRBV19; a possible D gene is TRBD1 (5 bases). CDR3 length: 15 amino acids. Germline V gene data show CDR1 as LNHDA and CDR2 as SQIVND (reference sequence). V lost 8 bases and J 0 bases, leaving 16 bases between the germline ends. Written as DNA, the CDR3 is TGTGCCAGTGGACCGGGGGTCTACATGAACACTGAAGCTTTCTTT. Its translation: CASGPGVYMNTEAFF.

CDR3 DNA: TGTGCCAGCGCCGACAGGGGACAGGGGATTGTCACTGAAGCTTTCTTT. Its protein product is CASADRGQGIVTEAFF. V usage is TRBV13 and J usage is TRBJ1-1; 10 bases align to TRBD1. V was clipped by 8 bases and J by 4 bases; unmatched bases: 13. The CDR3 sequence is 16 residues long. Germline lookup yields CDR1 PRHDT and CDR2 FYEKMQ (reference sequence).

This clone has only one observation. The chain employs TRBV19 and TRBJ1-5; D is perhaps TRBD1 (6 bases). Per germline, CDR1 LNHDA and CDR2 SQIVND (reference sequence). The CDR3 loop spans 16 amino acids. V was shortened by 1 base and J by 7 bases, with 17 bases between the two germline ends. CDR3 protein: CASSIGTGRTVQPQHF. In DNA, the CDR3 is TGTGCCAGTAGTATAGGAACAGGGCGGACCGTACAGCCCCAGCATTTT.

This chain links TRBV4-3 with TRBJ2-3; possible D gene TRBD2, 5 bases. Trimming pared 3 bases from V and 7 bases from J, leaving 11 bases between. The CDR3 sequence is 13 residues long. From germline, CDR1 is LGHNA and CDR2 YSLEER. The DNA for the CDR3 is TGCGCCAGCAGCCAGGAGGACTCCTATACGCAGTATTTT. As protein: CASSQEDSYTQYF.

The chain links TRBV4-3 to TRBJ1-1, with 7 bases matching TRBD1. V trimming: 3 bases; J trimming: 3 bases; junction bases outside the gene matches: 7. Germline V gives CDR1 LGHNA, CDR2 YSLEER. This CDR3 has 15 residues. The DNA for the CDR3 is TGCGCCAGCAGCCACGTGGTCAGGGGGGACACTGAAGCTTTCTTT. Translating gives CASSHVVRGDTEAFF.

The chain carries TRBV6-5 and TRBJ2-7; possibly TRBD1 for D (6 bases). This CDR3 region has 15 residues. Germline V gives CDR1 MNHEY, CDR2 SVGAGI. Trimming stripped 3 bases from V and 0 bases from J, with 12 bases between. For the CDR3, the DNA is TGTGCCAGCAGTTATGGCCAGGGGAGCTCCTACGAGCAGTACTTC. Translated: CASSYGQGSSYEQYF.

CDR3 nucleotide sequence: TGCGCCAGCAGCCAAGAACCGGGCTACAGCGGGGTGACCACAGATACGCAGTATTTT. This gives the protein CASSQEPGYSGVTTDTQYF. The gene calls are TRBV4-3 and TRBJ2-3, with TRBD2 matching 7 bases. Germline CDR1 reads LGHNA; CDR2 reads YSLEER. The J segment lost 2 bases and the V segment lost 0 bases, leaving 14 bases of the junction unmatched. This CDR3 is 19 amino acids long.

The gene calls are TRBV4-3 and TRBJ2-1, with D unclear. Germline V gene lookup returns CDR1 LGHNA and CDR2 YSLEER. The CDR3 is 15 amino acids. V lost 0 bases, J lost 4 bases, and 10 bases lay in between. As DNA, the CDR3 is TGCGCCAGCAGCCAAGATATAGTTCGGTACAATGAGCAGTTCTTC. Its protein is CASSQDIVRYNEQFF.

The CDR3 sequence: CASSEGLAFADTQYF. As DNA, the CDR3 is TGTGCCAGCAGTGAGGGACTAGCGTTTGCAGATACGCAGTATTTT. V and J are TRBV2 and TRBJ2-3, with 10 nucleotides matching TRBD2. The CDR3 length is 15 residues. The germline V gene has CDR1 SNHLY and CDR2 FYNNEI. The V and J ends lost 3 bases and 4 bases, in that order; junction bases with no gene match: 4.

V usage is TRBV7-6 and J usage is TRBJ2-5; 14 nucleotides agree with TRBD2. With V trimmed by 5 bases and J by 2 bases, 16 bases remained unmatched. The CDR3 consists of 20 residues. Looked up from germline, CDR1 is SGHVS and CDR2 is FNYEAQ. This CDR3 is CASSLRTGKTSGRVQETQYF. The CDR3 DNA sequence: TGTGCCAGCAGCCTCCGGACAGGCAAGACTAGCGGGAGGGTTCAAGAGACCCAGTACTTC.

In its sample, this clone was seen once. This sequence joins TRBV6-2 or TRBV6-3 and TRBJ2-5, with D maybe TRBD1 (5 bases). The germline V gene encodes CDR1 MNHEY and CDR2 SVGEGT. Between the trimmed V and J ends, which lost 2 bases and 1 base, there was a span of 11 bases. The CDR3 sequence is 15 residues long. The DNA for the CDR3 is TGTGCCAGCAGTTACGGGGCTCACACCCAAGAGACCCAGTACTTC. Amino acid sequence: CASSYGAHTQETQYF.

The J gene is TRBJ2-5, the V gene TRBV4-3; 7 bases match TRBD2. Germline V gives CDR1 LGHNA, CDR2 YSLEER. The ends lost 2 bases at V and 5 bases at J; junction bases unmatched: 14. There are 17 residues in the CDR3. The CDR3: CASSQSPPGLGGETQYF. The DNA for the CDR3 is TGCGCCAGCAGCCAATCCCCCCCCGGACTAGGTGGGGAGACCCAGTACTTC.

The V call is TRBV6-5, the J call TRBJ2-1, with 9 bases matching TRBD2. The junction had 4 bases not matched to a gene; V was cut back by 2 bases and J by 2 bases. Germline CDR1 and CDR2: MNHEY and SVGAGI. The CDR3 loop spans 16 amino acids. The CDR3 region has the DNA TGTGCCAGCAGTTACGAAGGCGGGAGGGCCTACAATGAGCAGTTCTTC. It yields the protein CASSYEGGRAYNEQFF.